A selection of T cell receptor beta chains follows, all from one sample in a study of T cells in Graves' hyperthyroidism and ophthalmopathy. One entry per CDR3 protein results from TCRdb running MiXCR on the multiplex PCR reads. The sample carries over 500,000 distinct CDR3 sequences, around 15% recorded once. The sample comprised blood. The receptor set was obtained from a woman aged 40 to 50 with Graves' hyperthyroidism. CDR3s include the opening cysteine and the closing phenylalanine or tryptophan. D genes are given only for firm matches. The size entry is marked missing in some rows and otherwise reads once, few, many or a size class.

>.|.|TRBV29-1|TRBJ2-1
CSVEEPRYEQFF
TGCAGCGTTGAAGAGCCTCGTTATGAGCAGTTCTTC
>.|.|TRBV27|TRBJ2-7
CASSLLERAGYNEQYF
TGTGCCAGCAGTTTGCTGGAACGGGCGGGGTACAATGAGCAGTACTTC
>.|many|TRBV2|TRBJ1-1
CASIPGPVYNEAFF
TGTGCCAGCATCCCCGGCCCCGTGTACAATGAAGCTTTCTTT
>.|.|TRBV19|TRBJ2-2
CASSTHLATGELFF
TGTGCCAGTAGTACCCACCTAGCGACCGGGGAGCTGTTTTTT
>TRBD2|many|TRBV12-3/TRBV12-4|TRBJ2-1
CASSKLAGGLNEQFF
TGTGCCAGCAGTAAACTAGCGGGAGGGCTCAATGAGCAGTTCTTC
>TRBD1|many|TRBV29-1|TRBJ1-1
CSVDKGQGMNTEAFF
TGCAGCGTTGACAAAGGACAGGGGATGAACACTGAAGCTTTCTTT
>.|many|TRBV20-1|TRBJ2-7
CSARNVAGGYEQYF
TGCAGTGCTAGAAATGTCGCCGGGGGCTACGAGCAGTACTTC
>.|.|TRBV20-1|TRBJ2-2
CSARDFDFGDGELFF
TGCAGTGCTAGAGATTTCGACTTCGGAGACGGGGAGCTGTTTTTT
>.|many|TRBV6-1|TRBJ1-1
CASSEFTSSRAFF
TGTGCCAGCAGTGAGTTCACCTCATCCCGGGCTTTCTTT
>.|many|TRBV12-3/TRBV12-4|TRBJ2-1
CASSSGGGRSITNEQFF
TGTGCCAGCAGTTCTGGGGGAGGACGGAGTATTACCAATGAGCAGTTCTTC
>TRBD2|many|TRBV27|TRBJ2-7
CASSSRTSGATYEQYF
TGTGCCAGCAGTTCACGGACTAGCGGGGCAACCTACGAGCAGTACTTC
>.|few|TRBV18|TRBJ2-5
CASSPPRGREDGQETQYF
TGTGCCAGCTCACCGCCTAGGGGGCGGGAGGACGGTCAAGAGACCCAGTACTTC
>.|.|TRBV4-1|TRBJ1-6
CASSQERSYNSPLHF
TGCGCCAGCAGCCAAGAGCGCTCCTATAATTCACCCCTCCACTTT
>TRBD1|few|TRBV11-2|TRBJ2-7
CASSGGQVVSYEQYF
TGTGCCAGCAGCGGGGGACAGGTGGTCTCCTACGAGCAGTACTTC
>TRBD1|.|TRBV20-1|TRBJ2-7
CSARDPGQGAYEQYF
TGCAGTGCTAGAGATCCGGGACAGGGGGCTTACGAGCAGTACTTC
>TRBD2|many|TRBV11-2|TRBJ2-2
CASSIRGLAGVWTGELFF
TGTGCCAGCAGCATAAGGGGACTAGCGGGAGTCTGGACCGGGGAGCTGTTTTTT
>TRBD2|.|TRBV5-1|TRBJ2-1
CASNYLAGGSNEQFF
TGCGCCAGCAACTATCTAGCGGGAGGTTCTAATGAGCAGTTCTTC
>.|many|TRBV5-1|TRBJ2-3
CASSFWGDTDTQYF
TGCGCCAGCAGCTTTTGGGGAGACACAGATACGCAGTATTTT
>.|many|TRBV6-2/TRBV6-3|TRBJ2-1
CASSYSGLGIGDNEQFF
TGTGCCAGCAGTTACTCTGGATTGGGGATTGGAGACAATGAGCAGTTCTTC
>TRBD1|many|TRBV7-9|TRBJ1-6
CASTKGQGESPLHF
TGTGCCAGCACCAAAGGACAGGGTGAATCACCCCTCCACTTT
>.|many|TRBV3-1|TRBJ1-1
CASSQNQIDLNTEAFF
TGTGCCAGCAGCCAAAATCAGATTGACCTGAACACTGAAGCTTTCTTT
>.|.|TRBV19|TRBJ2-2
CASSIAEANTGELFF
TGTGCCAGTAGTATAGCGGAGGCGAACACCGGGGAGCTGTTTTTT
>.|many|TRBV20-1|TRBJ1-2
CSARGDRNYGYTF
TGCAGTGCTAGAGGTGACAGAAACTATGGCTACACCTTC
>.|few|TRBV19|TRBJ2-2
CASSREAGELFF
TGTGCCAGTAGTAGAGAGGCCGGGGAGCTGTTTTTT
>.|many|TRBV28|TRBJ2-5
CASRRTEAQETQYF
TGTGCCAGCAGGCGGACAGAAGCTCAAGAGACCCAGTACTTC
>TRBD2|many|TRBV7-9|TRBJ2-1
CASSETSGRHNEQFF
TGTGCCAGCAGCGAGACTAGCGGGAGGCACAATGAGCAGTTCTTC
>.|few|TRBV28|TRBJ1-3
CASSFRFSGNTIYF
TGTGCCAGCAGTTTTAGGTTTTCTGGAAACACCATATATTTT
>.|.|TRBV19|TRBJ2-7
CASSIRGREQYF
TGTGCCAGTAGTATTCGGGGGCGCGAGCAGTACTTC
>TRBD2|many|TRBV20-1|TRBJ2-1
CSASNLAGDNEQFF
TGCAGTGCTAGTAACCTAGCGGGTGACAATGAGCAGTTCTTC
>.|many|TRBV7-9|TRBJ1-1
CASSLGVEAFF
TGTGCCAGCAGCTTAGGAGTTGAAGCTTTCTTT
>TRBD2|.|TRBV5-1|TRBJ2-5
CASSLDAPAGGETQYF
TGCGCCAGCAGCTTGGATGCGCCAGCGGGAGGAGAGACCCAGTACTTC
>.|.|TRBV6-1|TRBJ1-2
CASSERPVQDGYTF
TGTGCCAGCAGTGAAAGGCCCGTCCAGGATGGCTACACCTTC
>.|many|TRBV18|TRBJ2-6
CASSLASLDGANVLTF
TGTGCCAGCTCACTAGCTTCCTTGGATGGGGCCAACGTCCTGACTTTC
>.|many|TRBV28|TRBJ1-1
CASSPADTEAFF
TGTGCCAGCAGTCCAGCCGACACTGAAGCTTTCTTT
>TRBD1|few|TRBV5-1|TRBJ2-2
CASSGTGWGTNTGELFF
TGCGCCAGCAGCGGGACAGGTTGGGGAACGAACACCGGGGAGCTGTTTTTT
>TRBD1|many|TRBV9|TRBJ1-1
CASSVRTGTEAFF
TGTGCCAGCAGCGTCCGGACAGGCACTGAAGCTTTCTTT
>.|many|TRBV6-1|TRBJ2-3
CASSEVGSTDTQYF
TGTGCCAGCAGTGAAGTGGGTAGCACAGATACGCAGTATTTT
>.|many|TRBV2|TRBJ2-5
CASSDNSAQGETQYF
TGTGCCAGCAGCGATAACAGTGCTCAGGGGGAGACCCAGTACTTC
>.|few|TRBV20-1|TRBJ2-3
CSGGDTDTQYF
TGCAGCGGGGGCGACACAGATACGCAGTATTTT
>.|many|TRBV2|TRBJ2-1
CASRGLQIYNEQFF
TGTGCCAGCCGAGGACTACAGATTTACAATGAGCAGTTCTTC
>.|many|TRBV12-3/TRBV12-4|TRBJ2-7
CASTQASDEQYF
TGTGCCAGCACGCAGGCGTCGGACGAGCAGTACTTC
>TRBD1|many|TRBV11-2|TRBJ1-1
CASSSQGSGGTEAFF
TGTGCCAGCAGCTCCCAAGGGTCAGGGGGCACTGAAGCTTTCTTT